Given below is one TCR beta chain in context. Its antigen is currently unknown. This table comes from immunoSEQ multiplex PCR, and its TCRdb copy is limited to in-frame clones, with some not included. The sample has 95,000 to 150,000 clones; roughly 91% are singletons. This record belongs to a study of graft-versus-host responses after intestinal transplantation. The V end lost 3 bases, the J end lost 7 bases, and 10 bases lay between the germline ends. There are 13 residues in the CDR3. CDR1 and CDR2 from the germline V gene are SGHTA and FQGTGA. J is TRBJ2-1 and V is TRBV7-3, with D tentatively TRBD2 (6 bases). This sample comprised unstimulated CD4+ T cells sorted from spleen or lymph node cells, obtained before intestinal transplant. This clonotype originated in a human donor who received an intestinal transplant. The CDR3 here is CASSLGGGNEQFF. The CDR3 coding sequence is TGTGCCAGCAGCTTGGGGGGTGGGAATGAGCAGTTCTTC.